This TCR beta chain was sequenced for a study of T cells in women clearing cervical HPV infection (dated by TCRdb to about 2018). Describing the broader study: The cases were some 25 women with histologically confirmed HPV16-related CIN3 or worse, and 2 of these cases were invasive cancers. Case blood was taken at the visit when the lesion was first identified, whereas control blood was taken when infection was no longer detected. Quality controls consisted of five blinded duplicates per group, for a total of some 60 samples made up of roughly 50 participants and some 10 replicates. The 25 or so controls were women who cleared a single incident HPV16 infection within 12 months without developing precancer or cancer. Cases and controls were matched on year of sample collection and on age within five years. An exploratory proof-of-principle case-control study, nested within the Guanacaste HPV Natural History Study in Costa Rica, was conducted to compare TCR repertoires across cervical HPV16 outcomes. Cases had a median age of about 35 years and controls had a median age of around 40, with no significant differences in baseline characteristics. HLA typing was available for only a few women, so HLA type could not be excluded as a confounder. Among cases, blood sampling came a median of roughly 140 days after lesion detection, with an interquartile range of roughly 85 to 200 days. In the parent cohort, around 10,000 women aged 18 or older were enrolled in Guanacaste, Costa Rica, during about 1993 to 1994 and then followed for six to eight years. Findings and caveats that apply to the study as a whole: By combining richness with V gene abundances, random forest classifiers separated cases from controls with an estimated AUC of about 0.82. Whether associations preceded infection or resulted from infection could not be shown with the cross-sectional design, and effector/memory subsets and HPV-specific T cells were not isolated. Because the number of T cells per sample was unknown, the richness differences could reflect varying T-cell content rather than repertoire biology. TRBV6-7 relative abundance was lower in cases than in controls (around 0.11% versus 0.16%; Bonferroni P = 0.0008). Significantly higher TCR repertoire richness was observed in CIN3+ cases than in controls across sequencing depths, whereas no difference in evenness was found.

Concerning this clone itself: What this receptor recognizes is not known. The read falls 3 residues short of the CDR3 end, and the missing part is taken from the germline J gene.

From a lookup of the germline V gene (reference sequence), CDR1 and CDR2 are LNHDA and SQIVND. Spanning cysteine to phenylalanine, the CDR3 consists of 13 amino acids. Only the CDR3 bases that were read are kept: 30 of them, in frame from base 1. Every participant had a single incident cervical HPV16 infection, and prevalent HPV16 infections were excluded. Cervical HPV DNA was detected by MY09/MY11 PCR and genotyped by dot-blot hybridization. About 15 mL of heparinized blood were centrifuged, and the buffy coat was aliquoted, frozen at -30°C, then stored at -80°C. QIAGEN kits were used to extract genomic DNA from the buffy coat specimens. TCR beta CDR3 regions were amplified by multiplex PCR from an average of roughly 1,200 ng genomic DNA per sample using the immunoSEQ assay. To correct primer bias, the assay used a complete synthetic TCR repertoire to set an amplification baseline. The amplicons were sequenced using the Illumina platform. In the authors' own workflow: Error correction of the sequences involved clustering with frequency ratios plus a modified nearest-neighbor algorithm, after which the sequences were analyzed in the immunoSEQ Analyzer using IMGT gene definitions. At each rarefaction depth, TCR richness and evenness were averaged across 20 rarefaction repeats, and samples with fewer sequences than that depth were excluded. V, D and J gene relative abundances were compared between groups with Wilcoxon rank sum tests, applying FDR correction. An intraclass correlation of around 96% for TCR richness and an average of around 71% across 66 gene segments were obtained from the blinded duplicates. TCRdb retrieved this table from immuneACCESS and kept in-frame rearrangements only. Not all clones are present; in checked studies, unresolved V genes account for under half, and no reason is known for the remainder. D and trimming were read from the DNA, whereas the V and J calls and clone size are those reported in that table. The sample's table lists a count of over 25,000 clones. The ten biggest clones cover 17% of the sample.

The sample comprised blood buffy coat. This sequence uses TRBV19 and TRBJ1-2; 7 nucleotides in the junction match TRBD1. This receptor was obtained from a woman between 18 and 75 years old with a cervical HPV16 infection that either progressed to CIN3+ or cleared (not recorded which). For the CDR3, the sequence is CASSIDRDYDYTF. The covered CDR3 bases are TGTGCCAGTAGTATTGACAGGGATTACGAC.